This T cell receptor (beta chain) was profiled in a study of T cells expressing NK-cell markers. Study results and limitations: Dominance of the CD3+CD56-NKG2C+ fraction by these clonotypes also held in a few donors.

Comment on this clonotype: What it binds is not known.

A 5'RACE template switching approach incorporating UMIs was used to make TCR beta cDNA. TCRdb reprocessed the 5' RACE reads; each CDR3 protein has one entry and no DNA is given. Its listing shows 350,000 to 400,000 distinct CDR3 sequences. This CDR3 is 18 amino acids long. CDR1 is LGHNT and CDR2 is FRNRAP in the germline V gene. The clonotype comes from a woman aged 45-65 years in good health. Sample: blood T cells: a sorted CD56 or NKG2C T cell subset, CD4+ or CD8+ T cells, or bulk PBMC T cells (not recorded which). The chain employs TRBV12-5 and TRBJ2-1; TCRdb's assignment of TRBD2 cannot be checked, as there is no DNA. This CDR3 reads CASGLTRGAGPVLGEQFF.